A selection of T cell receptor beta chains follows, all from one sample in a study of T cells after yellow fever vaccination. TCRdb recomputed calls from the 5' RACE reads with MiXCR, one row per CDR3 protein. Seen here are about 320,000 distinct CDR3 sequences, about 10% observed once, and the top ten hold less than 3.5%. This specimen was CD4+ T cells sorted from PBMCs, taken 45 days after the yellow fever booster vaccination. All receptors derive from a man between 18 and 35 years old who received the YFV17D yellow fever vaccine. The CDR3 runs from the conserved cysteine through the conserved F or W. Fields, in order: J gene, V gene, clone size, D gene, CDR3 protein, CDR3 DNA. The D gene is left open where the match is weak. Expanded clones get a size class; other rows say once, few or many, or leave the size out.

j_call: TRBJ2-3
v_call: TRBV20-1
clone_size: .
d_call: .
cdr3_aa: CSAGGGAGIRADTQYF
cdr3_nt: TGCAGTGCTGGAGGGGGGGCAGGGATCCGCGCAGATACGCAGTATTTT

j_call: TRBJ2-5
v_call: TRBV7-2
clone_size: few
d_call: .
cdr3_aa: CASSSRGAAKTQYF
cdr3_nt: TGTGCCAGCAGCTCCCGAGGAGCTGCGAAGACCCAGTACTTC

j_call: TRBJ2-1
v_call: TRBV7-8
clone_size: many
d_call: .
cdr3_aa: CASSLIRGAIGNEQFF
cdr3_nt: TGTGCCAGCAGCCTTATTCGAGGGGCAATAGGTAATGAGCAGTTCTTC

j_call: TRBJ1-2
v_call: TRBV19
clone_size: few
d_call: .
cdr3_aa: CASRGQALPNYGYTF
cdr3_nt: TGTGCCAGTAGGGGCCAGGCTCTCCCAAACTATGGCTACACCTTC

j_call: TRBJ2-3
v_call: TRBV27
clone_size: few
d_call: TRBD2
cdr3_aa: CASVPAVASGGDTQYF
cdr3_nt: TGTGCCTCCGTTCCGGCTGTGGCTAGCGGGGGAGATACGCAGTATTTT

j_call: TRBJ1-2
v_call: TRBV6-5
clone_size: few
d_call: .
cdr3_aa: CASSHGTLHYGYTF
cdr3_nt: TGTGCCAGCAGTCACGGGACACTCCACTATGGCTACACCTTC

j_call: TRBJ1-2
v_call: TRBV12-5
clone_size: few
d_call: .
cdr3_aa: CASGLEGHYGYTF
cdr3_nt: TGTGCTAGTGGTTTGGAGGGACACTATGGCTACACCTTC

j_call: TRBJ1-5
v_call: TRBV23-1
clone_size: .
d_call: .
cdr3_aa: CALQAQPQHF
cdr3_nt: TGCGCCCTTCAGGCGCAGCCCCAGCATTTT

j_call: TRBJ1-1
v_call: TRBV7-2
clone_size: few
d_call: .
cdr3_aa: CASSLVGGRGSTEAFF
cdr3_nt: TGTGCCAGCAGCTTAGTTGGCGGCAGGGGTAGCACTGAAGCTTTCTTT

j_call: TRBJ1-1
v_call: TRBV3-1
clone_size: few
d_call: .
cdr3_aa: CASSQEVWGEAFF
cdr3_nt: TGTGCCAGCAGCCAAGAAGTTTGGGGTGAAGCTTTCTTT

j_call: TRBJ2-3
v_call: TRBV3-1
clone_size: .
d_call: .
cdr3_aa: CASSHRVTEADTQYF
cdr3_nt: TGTGCCAGCAGTCACCGGGTCACCGAAGCAGATACGCAGTATTTT

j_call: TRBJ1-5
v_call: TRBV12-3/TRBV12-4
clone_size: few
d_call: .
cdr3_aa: CASSLEAGNQPQHF
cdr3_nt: TGTGCCAGCAGTTTAGAGGCGGGTAATCAGCCCCAGCATTTT

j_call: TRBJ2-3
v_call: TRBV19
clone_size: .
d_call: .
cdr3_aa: CASTSGGTDTQYF
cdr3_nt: TGTGCCAGTACCTCGGGTGGCACAGATACGCAGTATTTT

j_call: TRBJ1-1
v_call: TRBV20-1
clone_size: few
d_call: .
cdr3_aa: CSARSLGLDYTEAFF
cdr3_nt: TGCAGTGCCCGAAGTTTGGGTCTGGACTACACTGAAGCTTTCTTT

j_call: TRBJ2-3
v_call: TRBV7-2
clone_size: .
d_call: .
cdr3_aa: CASSRVGDSTDTQYF
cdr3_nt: TGTGCCAGCAGCCGCGTAGGGGATAGCACAGATACGCAGTATTTT

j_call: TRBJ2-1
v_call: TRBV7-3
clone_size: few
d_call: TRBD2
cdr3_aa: CASSLQLAGYNEQFF
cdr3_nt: TGTGCCAGCAGCTTGCAACTAGCGGGGTACAATGAGCAGTTCTTC

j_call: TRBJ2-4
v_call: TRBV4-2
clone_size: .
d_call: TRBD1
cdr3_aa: CASSQTQGRHIQYF
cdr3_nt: TGTGCCAGCAGCCAAACACAGGGGCGGCACATTCAGTACTTC

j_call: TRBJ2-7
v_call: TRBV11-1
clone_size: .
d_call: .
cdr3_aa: CASSLVQGKSYEQYF
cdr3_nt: TGTGCCAGCAGCTTAGTCCAGGGAAAGTCCTACGAGCAGTACTTC

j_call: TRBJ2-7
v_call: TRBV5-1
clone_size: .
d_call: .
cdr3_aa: CASSFQGPPYEQYF
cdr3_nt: TGCGCCAGCAGCTTCCAGGGCCCGCCCTACGAGCAGTACTTC

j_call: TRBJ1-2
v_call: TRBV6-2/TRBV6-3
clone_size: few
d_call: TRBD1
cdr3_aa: CASSYTYPGTGDGYTF
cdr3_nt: TGTGCCAGCAGTTACACCTATCCCGGGACAGGGGATGGCTACACCTTC

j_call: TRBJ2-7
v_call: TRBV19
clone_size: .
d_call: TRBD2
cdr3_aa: CASSIEASGVGYEQYF
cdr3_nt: TGTGCCAGTAGTATAGAGGCTAGCGGGGTCGGTTACGAGCAGTACTTC

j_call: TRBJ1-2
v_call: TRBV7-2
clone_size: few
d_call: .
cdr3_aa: CASSLGLGVGYGYTF
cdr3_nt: TGTGCCAGCAGCTTAGGCCTGGGAGTAGGCTATGGCTACACCTTC

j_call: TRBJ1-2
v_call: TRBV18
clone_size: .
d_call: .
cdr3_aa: CASSRDITNYGYTF
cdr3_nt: TGTGCCAGCTCACGGGACATCACTAACTATGGCTACACCTTC

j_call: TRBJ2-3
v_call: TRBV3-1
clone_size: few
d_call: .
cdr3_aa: CASSQVGKGPSDTQYF
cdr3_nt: TGTGCCAGCAGCCAAGTTGGGAAGGGCCCCTCCGATACGCAGTATTTT

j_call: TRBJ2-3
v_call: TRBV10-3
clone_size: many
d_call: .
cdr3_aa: CAISDQGQTDTQYF
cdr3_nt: TGTGCCATCAGTGATCAGGGTCAAACAGATACGCAGTATTTT

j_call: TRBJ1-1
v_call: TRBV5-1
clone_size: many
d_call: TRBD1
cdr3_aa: CASSVTGTVGTEAFF
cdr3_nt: TGCGCCAGCAGCGTTACCGGGACAGTGGGCACTGAAGCTTTCTTT

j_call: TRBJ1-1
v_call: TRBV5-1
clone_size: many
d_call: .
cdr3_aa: CASSLGLGTEAFF
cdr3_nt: TGCGCCAGCAGCTTGGGGCTGGGGACTGAAGCTTTCTTT

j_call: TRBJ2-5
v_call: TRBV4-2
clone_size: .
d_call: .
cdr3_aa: CASSQDLSTGPQYF
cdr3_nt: TGTGCCAGCAGCCAAGATCTTTCAACCGGGCCCCAGTACTTC

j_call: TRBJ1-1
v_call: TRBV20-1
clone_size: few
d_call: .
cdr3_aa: CSARFGWRNTEAFF
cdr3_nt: TGCAGTGCTAGATTTGGTTGGCGGAACACTGAAGCTTTCTTT

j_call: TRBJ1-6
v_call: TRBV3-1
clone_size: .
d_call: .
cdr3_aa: CASSLRALSSYNSPLHF
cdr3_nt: TGTGCCAGCAGCTTGCGGGCCCTAAGCTCCTATAATTCACCCCTCCACTTT

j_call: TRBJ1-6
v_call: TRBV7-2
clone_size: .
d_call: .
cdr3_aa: CASSPQGSSPLHF
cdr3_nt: TGTGCCAGCAGCCCCCAGGGGTCGTCACCCCTCCACTTT

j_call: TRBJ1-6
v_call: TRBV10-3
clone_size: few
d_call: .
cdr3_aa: CAIGAADSYNSPLHF
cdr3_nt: TGTGCCATCGGGGCAGCCGACTCCTATAATTCACCCCTCCACTTT

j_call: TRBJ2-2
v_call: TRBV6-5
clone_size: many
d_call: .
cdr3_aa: CASYVQNTGELFF
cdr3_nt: TGTGCCAGCTACGTACAGAACACCGGGGAGCTGTTTTTT

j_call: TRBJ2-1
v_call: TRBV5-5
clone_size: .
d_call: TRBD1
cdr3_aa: CASSGRRQGVINEQFF
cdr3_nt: TGTGCCAGCAGCGGCCGGCGACAGGGGGTTATCAATGAGCAGTTCTTC

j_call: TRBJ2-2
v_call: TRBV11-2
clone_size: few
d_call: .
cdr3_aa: CASSGPAGELFF
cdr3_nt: TGTGCCAGCAGTGGGCCGGCCGGGGAGCTGTTTTTT

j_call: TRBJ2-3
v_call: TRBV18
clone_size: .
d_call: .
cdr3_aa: CASSPQDLDTQYF
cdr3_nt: TGTGCCAGCTCGCCGCAGGACCTGGATACGCAGTATTTT

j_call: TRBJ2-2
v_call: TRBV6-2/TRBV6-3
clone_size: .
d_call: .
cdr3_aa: CASSWVGNTGELFF
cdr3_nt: TGTGCCAGCAGTTGGGTCGGGAACACCGGGGAGCTGTTTTTT

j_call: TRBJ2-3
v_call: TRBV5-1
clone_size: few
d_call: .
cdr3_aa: CASSLSGQSTDTQYF
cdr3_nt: TGCGCCAGCAGCTTGTCCGGACAGAGCACAGATACGCAGTATTTT

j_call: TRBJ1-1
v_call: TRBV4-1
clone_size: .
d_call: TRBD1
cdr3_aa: CASSQAGTGGGLYNGAFF
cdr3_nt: TGCGCCAGCAGCCAAGCCGGGACAGGGGGCGGGCTCTATAATGGGGCTTTCTTT

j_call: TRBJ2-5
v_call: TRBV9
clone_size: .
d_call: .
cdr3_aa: CASSAERETQYF
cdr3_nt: TGTGCCAGCAGCGCCGAGCGAGAGACCCAGTACTTC